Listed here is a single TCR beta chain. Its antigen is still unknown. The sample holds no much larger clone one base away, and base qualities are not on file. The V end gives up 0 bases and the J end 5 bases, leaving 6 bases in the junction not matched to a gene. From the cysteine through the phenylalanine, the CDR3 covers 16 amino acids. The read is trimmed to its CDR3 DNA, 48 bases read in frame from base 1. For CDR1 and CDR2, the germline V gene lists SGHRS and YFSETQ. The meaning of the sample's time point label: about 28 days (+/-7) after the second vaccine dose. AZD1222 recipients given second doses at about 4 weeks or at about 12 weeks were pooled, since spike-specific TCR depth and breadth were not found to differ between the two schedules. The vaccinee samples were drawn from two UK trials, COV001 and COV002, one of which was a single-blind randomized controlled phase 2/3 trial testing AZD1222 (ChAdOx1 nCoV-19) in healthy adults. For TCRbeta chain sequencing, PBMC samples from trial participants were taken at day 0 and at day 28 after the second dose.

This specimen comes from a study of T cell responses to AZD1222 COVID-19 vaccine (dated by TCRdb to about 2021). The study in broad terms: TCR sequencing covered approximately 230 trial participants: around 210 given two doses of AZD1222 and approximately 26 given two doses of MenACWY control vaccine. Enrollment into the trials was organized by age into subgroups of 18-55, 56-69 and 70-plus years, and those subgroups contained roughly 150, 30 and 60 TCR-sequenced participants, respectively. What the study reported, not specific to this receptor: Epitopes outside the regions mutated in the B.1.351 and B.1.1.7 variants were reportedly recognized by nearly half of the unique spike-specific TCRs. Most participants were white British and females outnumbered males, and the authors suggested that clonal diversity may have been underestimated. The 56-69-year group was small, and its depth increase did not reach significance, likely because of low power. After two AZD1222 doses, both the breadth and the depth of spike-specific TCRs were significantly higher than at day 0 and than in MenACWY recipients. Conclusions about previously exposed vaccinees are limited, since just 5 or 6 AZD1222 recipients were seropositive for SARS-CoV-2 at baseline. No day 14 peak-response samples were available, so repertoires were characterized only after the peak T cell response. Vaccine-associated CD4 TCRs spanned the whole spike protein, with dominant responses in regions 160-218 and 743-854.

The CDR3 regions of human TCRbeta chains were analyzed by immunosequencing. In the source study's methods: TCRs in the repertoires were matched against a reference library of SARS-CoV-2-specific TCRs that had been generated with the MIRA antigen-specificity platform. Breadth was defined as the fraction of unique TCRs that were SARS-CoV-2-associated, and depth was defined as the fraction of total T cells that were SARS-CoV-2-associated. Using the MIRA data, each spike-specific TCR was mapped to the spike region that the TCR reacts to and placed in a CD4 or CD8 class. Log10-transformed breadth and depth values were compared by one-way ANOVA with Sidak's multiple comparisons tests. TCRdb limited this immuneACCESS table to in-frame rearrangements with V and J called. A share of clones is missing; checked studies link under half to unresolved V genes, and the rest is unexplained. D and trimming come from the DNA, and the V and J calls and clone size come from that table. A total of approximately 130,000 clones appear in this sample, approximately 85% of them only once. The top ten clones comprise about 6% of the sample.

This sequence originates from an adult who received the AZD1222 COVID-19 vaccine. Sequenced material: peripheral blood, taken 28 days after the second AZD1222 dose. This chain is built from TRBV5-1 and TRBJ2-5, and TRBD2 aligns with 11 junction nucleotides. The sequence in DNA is TGCGCCAGCAGCTTGGGGGCCACTAGCGGGAGTGAGACCCAGTACTTC. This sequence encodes CASSLGATSGSETQYF.